These T cell receptor beta chains were read from a single sample in a study of shared clonotypes between healthy human individuals. Clones were read by immunoSEQ multiplex PCR, and TCRdb kept only the in-frame ones, dropping some. Of 2 million to 2.5 million clones detected, 95% appear once; the ten largest clones hold under 0.15%. Sample: naive CD4+ T cells sorted from blood. These receptors were collected from a young man in good health. Each CDR3 is given with its conserved first and last residue. The order of the fields is D gene, clone size, V gene, J gene, CDR3 DNA, CDR3 protein. The D gene is left open where the match is weak. Clone size, where shown, is once, few, many, or a class for clones that have expanded.

.	.	TRBV29-1	TRBJ2-2	TGCAGCGCTGGGATATGGGACACCAACACCGGGGAGCTGTTTTTT	CSAGIWDTNTGELFF
.	.	TRBV5-4	TRBJ1-1	TGTGCCAGCAGCCCCCCGGGCTGGGGCACTGAAGCTTTCTTT	CASSPPGWGTEAFF
.	.	TRBV5-1	TRBJ2-7	TGCGCCAGCAGCCCCGGGACACTCTCCTACGAGCAGTACTTC	CASSPGTLSYEQYF
TRBD1	.	TRBV10-1	TRBJ2-5	TGCGCCAGCAGTGAGTCCGAAGGGGGCTCATTTCGAGAGACCCAGTACTTC	CASSESEGGSFRETQYF
.	.	TRBV9	TRBJ2-3	TGTGCCAGCAGCGGACCAGTAACTGGGGCTAACCGAGATACGCAGTATTTT	CASSGPVTGANRDTQYF
TRBD2	.	TRBV4-1	TRBJ2-1	TGCGCCAGCAGCCAAGTGCTAGCGGTCTACAATGAGCAGTTCTTC	CASSQVLAVYNEQFF
TRBD2	.	TRBV4-1	TRBJ2-3	TGCGCCAGCAGCCAAGATCCCGGGGGGGCCCCTCCGTATACGCAGTATTTT	CASSQDPGGAPPYTQYF
.	.	TRBV28	TRBJ1-1	TGTGCCAGCAAAGGTCCGATGAACACTGAAGCTTTCTTT	CASKGPMNTEAFF
TRBD2	.	TRBV9	TRBJ2-7	TGTGCCAGCAGCGTAGGACTAGCGGTGAGCTCCTACGAGCAGTACTTC	CASSVGLAVSSYEQYF
.	.	TRBV4-1	TRBJ2-1	TGCGCCAGCAGCCAAGTTAAGGGGATTAGCAATGAGCAGTTCTTC	CASSQVKGISNEQFF
TRBD1	once	TRBV6-1	TRBJ1-5	TGTGCCAGCAGTGAAAGACAGGGCGGTCAGCCCCAGCATTTT	CASSERQGGQPQHF
TRBD1	.	TRBV5-4	TRBJ2-7	TGTGCCAGCAGCGATCCGGGACAGAACTCCTACGAGCAGTACTTC	CASSDPGQNSYEQYF
TRBD1	.	TRBV29-1	TRBJ1-2	TGCAGCGCCAAGGAGACAGGGACATATGGCTACACCTTC	CSAKETGTYGYTF
.	.	TRBV6-5	TRBJ1-3	TGTGCCAGCAGTTACTCGGGGCTAGGAGATGGAAACACCATATATTTT	CASSYSGLGDGNTIYF
TRBD2	.	TRBV2	TRBJ2-1	TGTGCCAGCAGTGAACCGGGACTAGCGGGGATCAATGAGCAGTTCTTC	CASSEPGLAGINEQFF
TRBD2	.	TRBV19	TRBJ2-5	TGTGCCAGTTCCGTAGCGGGGCAAGAGACCCAGTACTTC	CASSVAGQETQYF
TRBD2	.	TRBV11-2	TRBJ2-3	TGTGCCAGCAGCCCCGGACTAGCGGGACCCGATACGCAGTATTTT	CASSPGLAGPDTQYF
TRBD1	.	TRBV30	TRBJ2-3	TGTGCCTGGAACCTTGGACAGGGCAGGAATACGCAGTATTTT	CAWNLGQGRNTQYF
TRBD1	once	TRBV7-3	TRBJ1-3	TGTGCCAGCAGCCCATCCGACAGGGGGCCTGGAAACACCATATATTTT	CASSPSDRGPGNTIYF
.	.	TRBV30	TRBJ2-3	TGTGCCTGGAGTGTACCTAGGGGGGCCACAGATACGCAGTATTTT	CAWSVPRGATDTQYF
.	.	TRBV19	TRBJ2-3	TGTGCCAGTAGTATTGGACCGAATGATAGAGCTACCACGCAGTATTTT	CASSIGPNDRATTQYF
.	.	TRBV7-4	TRBJ1-1	TGTGCCAGCGGCCGTACGGGCAGGGTGGGGAACACTGAAGCTTTCTTT	CASGRTGRVGNTEAFF
.	.	TRBV5-5	TRBJ1-1	TGTGCCAGCAGCTCAATCCAAAGCCTGAACACTGAAGCTTTCTTT	CASSSIQSLNTEAFF
TRBD1	.	TRBV10-3	TRBJ1-5	TGTGCCATCAGTTACGACAGGGGAAGCAATCAGCCCCAGCATTTT	CAISYDRGSNQPQHF
.	.	TRBV6-1	TRBJ2-5	TGTGCCAGCAACGAAAAGGGGAGCCAAGAGACCCAGTACTTC	CASNEKGSQETQYF
.	.	TRBV11-2	TRBJ1-5	TGTGCCAGCAGCTTCCGGAACGATCAGCCCCAGCATTTT	CASSFRNDQPQHF
.	.	TRBV20-1	TRBJ2-1	TGCAGTGCTACCCGATACAATGAGCAGTTCTTC	CSATRYNEQFF
.	.	TRBV29-1	TRBJ2-6	TGCAGCGCCAACCTGCCCGCTATCAACTCTGGGGCCAACGTCCTGACTTTC	CSANLPAINSGANVLTF
TRBD1	few	TRBV25-1	TRBJ1-6	TGTGCCAGCAGTGAGTACAGGGGTGGGGGTTCACCCCTCCACTTT	CASSEYRGGGSPLHF
.	once	TRBV28	TRBJ2-2	TGTGCCAGCAGTTTAATTAACACCGGGGAGCTGTTTTTT	CASSLINTGELFF
TRBD2	.	TRBV5-4	TRBJ2-5	TGTGCCAGCAGCGCTAGCGGGGGGGCAGGGGAGACCCAGTACTTC	CASSASGGAGETQYF
TRBD2	.	TRBV11-2	TRBJ2-5	TGTGCCAGCAGCTTAGGACTAGCACCTTCCCAAGAGACCCAGTACTTC	CASSLGLAPSQETQYF
TRBD2	few	TRBV10-3	TRBJ2-5	TGTGCCATCACCCCGACTAGCGGGCATACAAGTCGGACCCAGTACTTC	CAITPTSGHTSRTQYF
TRBD2	.	TRBV13	TRBJ2-5	TGTGCCAGCAGCGACCTGGGGACTAGCCGAGAGACCCAGTACTTC	CASSDLGTSRETQYF
TRBD1	.	TRBV7-9	TRBJ1-1	TGTGCCAGCAGCCCAGGACAGGGGGGTCTGATGAACACTGAAGCTTTCTTT	CASSPGQGGLMNTEAFF
.	.	TRBV5-6	TRBJ2-5	TGTGCCAGCAGCTTTCAGTACCAAGAGACCCAGTACTTC	CASSFQYQETQYF